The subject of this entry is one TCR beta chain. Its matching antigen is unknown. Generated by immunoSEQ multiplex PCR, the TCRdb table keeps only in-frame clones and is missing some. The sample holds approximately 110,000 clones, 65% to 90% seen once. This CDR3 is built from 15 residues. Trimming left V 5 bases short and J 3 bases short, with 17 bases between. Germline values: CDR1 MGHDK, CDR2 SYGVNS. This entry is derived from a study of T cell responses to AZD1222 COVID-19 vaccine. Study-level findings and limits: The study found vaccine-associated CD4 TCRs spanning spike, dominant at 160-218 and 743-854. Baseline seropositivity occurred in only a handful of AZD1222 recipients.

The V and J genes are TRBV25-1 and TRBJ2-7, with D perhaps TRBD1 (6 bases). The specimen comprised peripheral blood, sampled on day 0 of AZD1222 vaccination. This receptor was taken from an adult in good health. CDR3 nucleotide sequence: TGTGCCAGCAGTTCAGTGAAGAGGGGGTACTACGAGCAGTACTTC. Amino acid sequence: CASSSVKRGYYEQYF.